This T cell receptor (beta chain) derives from a study of radiotherapy plus CTLA-4 blockade in lung cancer. Study in general: Objective response rate was more than 15%; disease control rate, under 35%.

Turning to this clone: The antigen remains unidentified.

Each patient with chemo-refractory metastatic non-small-cell lung cancer was treated with focal radiation plus CTLA-4 blockade using ipilimumab. CDR3 length equals 16 residues. Germline values: CDR1 SGHRS, CDR2 YFSETQ. The V gene lost 4 bases and the J gene lost 7 bases, with 21 bases spanning the gap. Generated by immunoSEQ multiplex PCR, the TCRdb table keeps only in-frame clones and is missing some. Of about 95,000 clones in the sample, around four fifths were seen once. Study-level results: There was expansion of tumor-derived TCR clones in blood after radiotherapy plus ipilimumab.

This TCR derives from a human donor with non-small cell lung cancer who had a partial response to radiotherapy plus ipilimumab. Material: peripheral blood, obtained from a patient treated with radiotherapy plus ipilimumab. The rearrangement joins TRBV5-1 to TRBJ2-1; possibly TRBD1 for D (8 bases). CDR3 nucleotide sequence: TGCGCCAGCAGCACAGGGGGGGGAGGCCCTAGTAATGAGCAGTTCTTC. Amino acid sequence: CASSTGGGGPSNEQFF.